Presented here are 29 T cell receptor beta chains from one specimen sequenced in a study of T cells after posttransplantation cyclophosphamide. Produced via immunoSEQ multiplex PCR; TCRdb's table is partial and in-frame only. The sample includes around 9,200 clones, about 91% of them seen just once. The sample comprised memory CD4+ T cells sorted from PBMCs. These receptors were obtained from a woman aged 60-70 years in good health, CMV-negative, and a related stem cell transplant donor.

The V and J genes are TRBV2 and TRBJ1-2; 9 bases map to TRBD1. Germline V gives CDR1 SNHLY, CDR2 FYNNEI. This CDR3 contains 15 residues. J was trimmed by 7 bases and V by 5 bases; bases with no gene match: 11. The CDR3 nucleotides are TGTGCCAGCAGTCGGGGACGTACAGGGGGCGCTGGCTACACCTTC. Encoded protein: CASSRGRTGGAGYTF. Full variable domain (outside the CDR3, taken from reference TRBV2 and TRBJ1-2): EPEVTQTPSHQVTQMGQEVILRCVPISNHLYFYWYRQILGQKVEFLVSFYNNEISEKSEIFDDQFSVERPDGSNFTLKIRSTKLEDSAMYFCASSRGRTGGAGYTFGSGTRLTVV.

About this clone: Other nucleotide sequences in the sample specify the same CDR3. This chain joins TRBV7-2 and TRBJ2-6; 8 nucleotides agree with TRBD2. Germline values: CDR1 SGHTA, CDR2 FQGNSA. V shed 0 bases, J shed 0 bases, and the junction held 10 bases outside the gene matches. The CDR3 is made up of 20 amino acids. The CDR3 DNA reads TGTGCCAGCAGCTTAGCCTCGGGAGGGGGGCCGAGCTCTGGGGCCAACGTCCTGACTTTC. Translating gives CASSLASGGGPSSGANVLTF.

CDR3 in DNA: TGCGCCAGCAGCTCGGGACTAGCGGTGGACAATGAGCAGTTCTTC. Translation: CASSSGLAVDNEQFF. The chain combines TRBV5-1 with TRBJ2-1, with TRBD2 identical over 11 bases. V shed 3 bases and J 5 bases; nucleotides not matched to a gene: 4. Per the germline V gene, CDR1 is SGHRS and CDR2 is YFSETQ. CDR3 size: 15 residues.

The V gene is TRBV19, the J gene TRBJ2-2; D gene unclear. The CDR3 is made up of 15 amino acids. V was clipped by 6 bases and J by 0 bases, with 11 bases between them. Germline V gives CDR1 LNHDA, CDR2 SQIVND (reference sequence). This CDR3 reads CASRVGASNTGELFF. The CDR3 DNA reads TGTGCCAGTAGGGTCGGAGCCTCGAACACCGGGGAGCTGTTTTTT. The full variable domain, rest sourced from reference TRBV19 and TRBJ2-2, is DGGITQSPKYLFRKEGQNVTLSCEQNLNHDAMYWYRQDPGQGLRLIYYSQIVNDFQKGDIAEGYSVSREKKESFPLTVTSAQKNPTAFYLCASRVGASNTGELFFGEGSRLTVL.

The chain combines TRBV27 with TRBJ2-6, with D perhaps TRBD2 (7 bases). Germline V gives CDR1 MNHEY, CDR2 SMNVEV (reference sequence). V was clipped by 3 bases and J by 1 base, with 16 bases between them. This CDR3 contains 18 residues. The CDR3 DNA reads TGTGCCAGCAGTTTCGGGGGGCACAGCCCGTCTGGGGCCAACGTCCTGACTTTC. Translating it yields CASSFGGHSPSGANVLTF. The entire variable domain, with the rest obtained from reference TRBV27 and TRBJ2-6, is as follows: EAQVTQNPRYLITVTGKKLTVTCSQNMNHEYMSWYRQDPGLGLRQIYYSMNVEVTDKGDVPEGYKVSRKEKRNFPLILESPSPNQTSLYFCASSFGGHSPSGANVLTFGAGSRLTVL.

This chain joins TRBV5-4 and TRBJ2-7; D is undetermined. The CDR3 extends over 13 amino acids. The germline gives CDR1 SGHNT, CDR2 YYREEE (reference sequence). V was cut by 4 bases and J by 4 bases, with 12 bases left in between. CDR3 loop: CASSAAPSYEQYF. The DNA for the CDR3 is TGTGCCAGCAGCGCCGCGCCAAGTTACGAGCAGTACTTC.

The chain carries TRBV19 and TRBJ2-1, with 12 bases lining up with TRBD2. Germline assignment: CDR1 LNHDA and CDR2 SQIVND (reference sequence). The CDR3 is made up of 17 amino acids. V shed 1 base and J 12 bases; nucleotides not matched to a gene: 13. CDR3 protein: CASSIAFNPSGGAWQFF. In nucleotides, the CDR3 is TGTGCCAGTAGTATAGCCTTCAACCCTAGCGGGGGGGCGTGGCAGTTCTTC.

The CDR3 DNA is TGTGCCAGCAGCTTGGGAGGCGGGGACCCCTCCAATGAGCAGTTCTTC. Its translation is CASSLGGGDPSNEQFF. V is TRBV5-4 and J is TRBJ2-1; TRBD2 is a possible D gene (6 bases). The V and J ends lost 0 bases and 6 bases respectively, with 16 bases between them. Germline V CDR1 and CDR2: SGHNT, YYREEE (reference sequence). The CDR3 is 16 amino acids.

The CDR3, as DNA: TGTGCCAGTAGTATCCCCCTGGCGGGAGGCAATGAGCAGTTCTTC. Translating gives CASSIPLAGGNEQFF. The rearrangement links TRBV19 to TRBJ2-1, with 8 nucleotides matching TRBD2. Germline CDR1 and CDR2: LNHDA and SQIVND (reference sequence). The trim removed 3 bases at V and 6 bases at J, leaving 7 bases unmatched. This CDR3 is 15 amino acids long.

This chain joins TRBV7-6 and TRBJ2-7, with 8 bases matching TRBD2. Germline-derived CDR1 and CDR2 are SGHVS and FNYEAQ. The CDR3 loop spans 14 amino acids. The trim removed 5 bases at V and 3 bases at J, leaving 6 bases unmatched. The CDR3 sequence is CASSPLAGYYEQYF. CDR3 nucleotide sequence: TGTGCCAGCAGCCCGCTAGCGGGCTACTACGAGCAGTACTTC.

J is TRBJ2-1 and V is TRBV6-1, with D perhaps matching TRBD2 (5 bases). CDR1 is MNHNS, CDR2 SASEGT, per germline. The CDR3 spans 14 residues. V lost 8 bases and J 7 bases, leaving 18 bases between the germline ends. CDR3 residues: CASARRAVGNEQFF. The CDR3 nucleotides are TGTGCCAGCGCCCGGCGGGCGGTGGGGAATGAGCAGTTCTTC.

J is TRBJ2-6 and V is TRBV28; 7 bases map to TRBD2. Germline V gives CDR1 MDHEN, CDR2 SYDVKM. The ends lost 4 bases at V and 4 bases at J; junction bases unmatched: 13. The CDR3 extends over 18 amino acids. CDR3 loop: CASSSWGGIGEGANVLTF. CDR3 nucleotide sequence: TGTGCCAGCAGTTCGTGGGGGGGGATAGGGGAGGGGGCCAACGTCCTGACTTTC.

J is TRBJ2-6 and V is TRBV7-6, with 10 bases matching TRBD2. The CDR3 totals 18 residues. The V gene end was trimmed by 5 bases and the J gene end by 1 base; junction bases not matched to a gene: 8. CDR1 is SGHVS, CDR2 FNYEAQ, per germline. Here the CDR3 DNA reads TGTGCCAGCAGCAGTATAGCGGGGGGCTGGTCTGGGGCCAACGTCCTGACTTTC. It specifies CASSSIAGGWSGANVLTF.

The CDR3 nucleotides read TGTGCCAGCAGCCGCATAGCGGGGGGGCCGGGCGGGGAGCTGTTTTTT. This sequence encodes CASSRIAGGPGGELFF. The chain joins TRBV11-2 to TRBJ2-2; 11 nucleotides line up with TRBD2. The CDR3 spans 16 residues. V lost 5 bases to trimming and J lost 7 bases; unmatched junction nucleotides: 9. Germline V gene lookup returns CDR1 SGHAT and CDR2 FQNNGV.

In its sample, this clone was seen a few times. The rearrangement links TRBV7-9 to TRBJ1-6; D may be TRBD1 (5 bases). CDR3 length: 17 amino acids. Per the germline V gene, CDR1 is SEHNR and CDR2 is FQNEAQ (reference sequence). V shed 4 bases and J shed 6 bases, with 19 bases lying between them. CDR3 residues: CASSSPRPGGGNSPLHF. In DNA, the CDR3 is TGTGCCAGCAGCTCGCCCCGCCCCGGGGGAGGTAATTCACCCCTCCACTTT.

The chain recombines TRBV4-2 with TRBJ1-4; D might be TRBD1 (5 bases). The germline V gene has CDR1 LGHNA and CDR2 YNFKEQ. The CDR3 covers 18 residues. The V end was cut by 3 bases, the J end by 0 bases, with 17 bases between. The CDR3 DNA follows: TGTGCCAGCAGCCATCCGGGACTGGGATCCGCAACTAATGAAAAACTGTTTTTT. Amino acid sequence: CASSHPGLGSATNEKLFF.

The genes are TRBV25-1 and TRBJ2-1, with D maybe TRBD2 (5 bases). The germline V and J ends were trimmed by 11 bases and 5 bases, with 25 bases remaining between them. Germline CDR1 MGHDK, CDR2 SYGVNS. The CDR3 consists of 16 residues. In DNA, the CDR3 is TGTGCCTCAGCGCCCAACAGAAGAGGGTTACACAATGAGCAGTTCTTC. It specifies CASAPNRRGLHNEQFF.

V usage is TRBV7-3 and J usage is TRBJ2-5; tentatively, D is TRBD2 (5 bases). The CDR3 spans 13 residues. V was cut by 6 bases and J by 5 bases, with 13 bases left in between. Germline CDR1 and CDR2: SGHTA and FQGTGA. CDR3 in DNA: TGTGCCAGCAGTCCTCAGCCGGGGGAGACCCAGTACTTC. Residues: CASSPQPGETQYF.

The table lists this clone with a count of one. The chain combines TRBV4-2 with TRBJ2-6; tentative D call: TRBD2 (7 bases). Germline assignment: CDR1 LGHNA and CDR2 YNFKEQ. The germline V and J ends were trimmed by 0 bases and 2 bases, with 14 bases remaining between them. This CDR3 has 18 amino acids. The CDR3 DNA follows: TGTGCCAGCAGCCAAGATGAGGCGGGGGCGGCTGGGGCCAACGTCCTGACTTTC. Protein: CASSQDEAGAAGANVLTF.

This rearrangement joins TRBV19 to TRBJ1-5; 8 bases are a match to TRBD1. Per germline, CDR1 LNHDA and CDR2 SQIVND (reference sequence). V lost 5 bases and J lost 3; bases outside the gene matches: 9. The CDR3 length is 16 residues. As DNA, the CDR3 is TGTGCCAGTAGTGGGCCGGGACAGGCGATCAATCAGCCCCAGCATTTT. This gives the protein CASSGPGQAINQPQHF.

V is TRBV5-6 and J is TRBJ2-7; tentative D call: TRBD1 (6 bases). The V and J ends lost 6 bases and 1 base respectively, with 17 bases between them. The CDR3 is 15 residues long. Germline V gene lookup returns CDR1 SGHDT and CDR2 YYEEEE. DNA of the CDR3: TGTGCCAGCACCCACACGGGACACAAATCCTACGAGCAGTACGTC. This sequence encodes CASTHTGHKSYEQYV.

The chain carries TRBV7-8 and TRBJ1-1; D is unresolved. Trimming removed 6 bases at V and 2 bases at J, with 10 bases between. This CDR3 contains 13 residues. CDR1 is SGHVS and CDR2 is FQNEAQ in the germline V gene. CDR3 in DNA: TGTGCCAGCAGTGGGCAGATAAACACTGAAGCTTTCTTT. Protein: CASSGQINTEAFF.

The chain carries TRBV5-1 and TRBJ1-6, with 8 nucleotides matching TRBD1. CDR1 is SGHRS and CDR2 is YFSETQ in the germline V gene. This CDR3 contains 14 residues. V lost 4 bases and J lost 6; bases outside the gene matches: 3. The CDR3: CASSQDRANSPLHF. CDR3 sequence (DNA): TGCGCCAGCAGCCAGGACAGGGCTAATTCACCCCTCCACTTT.

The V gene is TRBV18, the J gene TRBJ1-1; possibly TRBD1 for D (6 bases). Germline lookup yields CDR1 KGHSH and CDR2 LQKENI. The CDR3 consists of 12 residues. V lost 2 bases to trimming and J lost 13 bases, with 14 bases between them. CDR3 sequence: CASSPAEQGGFF. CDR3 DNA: TGTGCCAGCTCACCAGCGGAACAGGGCGGTTTCTTT.

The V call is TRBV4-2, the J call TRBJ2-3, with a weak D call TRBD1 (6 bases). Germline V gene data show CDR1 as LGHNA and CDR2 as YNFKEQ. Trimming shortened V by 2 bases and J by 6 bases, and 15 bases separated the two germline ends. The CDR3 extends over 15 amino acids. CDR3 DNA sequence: TGTGCCAGCAGCCAAATCGGACAGTCGTACGATACGCAGTATTTT. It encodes CASSQIGQSYDTQYF.

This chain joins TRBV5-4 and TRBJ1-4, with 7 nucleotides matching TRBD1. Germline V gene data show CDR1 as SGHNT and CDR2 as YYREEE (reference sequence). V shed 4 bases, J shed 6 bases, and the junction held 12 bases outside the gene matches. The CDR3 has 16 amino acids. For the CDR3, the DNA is TGTGCCAGCAGCAAAGGCTACAGGGGAAGGGATGAAAAACTGTTTTTT. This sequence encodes CASSKGYRGRDEKLFF.

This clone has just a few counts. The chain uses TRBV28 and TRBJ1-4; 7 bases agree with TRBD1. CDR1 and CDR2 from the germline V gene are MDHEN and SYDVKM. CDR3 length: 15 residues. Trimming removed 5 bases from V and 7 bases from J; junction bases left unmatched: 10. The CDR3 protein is CASSITGVGVEKLFF. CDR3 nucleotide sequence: TGTGCCAGCAGTATAACAGGGGTTGGGGTTGAAAAACTGTTTTTT.

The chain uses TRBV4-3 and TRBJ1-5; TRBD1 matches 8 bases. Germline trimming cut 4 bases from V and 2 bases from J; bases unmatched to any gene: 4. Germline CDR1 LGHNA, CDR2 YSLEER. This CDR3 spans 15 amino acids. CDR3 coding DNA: TGCGCCAGCAGCCCTGACAGGGGCGGCAATCAGCCCCAGCATTTT. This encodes CASSPDRGGNQPQHF.

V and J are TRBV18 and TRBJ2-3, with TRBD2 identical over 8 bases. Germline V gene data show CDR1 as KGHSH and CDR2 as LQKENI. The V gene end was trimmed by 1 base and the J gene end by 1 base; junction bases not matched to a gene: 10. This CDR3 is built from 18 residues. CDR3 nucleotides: TGTGCCAGCTCACCACTACCGTCCGGGGGGGGAGGCACAGATACGCAGTATTTT. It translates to CASSPLPSGGGGTDTQYF.